A selection of T cell receptor beta chains follows, all from one sample in a study of cytomegalovirus exposure and HLA in healthy donors. Sequencing was performed with immunoSEQ multiplex PCR; in TCRdb, only in-frame clones are kept and a portion is missing. The sample carries more than 150,000 clones, about 77% recorded once. Material: PBMCs. The origin of the receptors is a woman aged 25 to 39 in good health and CMV-seropositive. The CDR3 runs from the conserved cysteine through the conserved F or W. The D gene is left open where the match is weak. Clone size is stated in some rows and not others, as once, few, many or a class when expanded.

-	-	TRBV4-1	TRBJ2-1	CASSQVPGAYNEQFF	TGCGCCAGCAGCCAAGTACCAGGGGCGTACAATGAGCAGTTCTTC
TRBD1	-	TRBV10-3	TRBJ2-5	CAISLGTGLRTETQYF	TGTGCCATCAGTCTCGGGACAGGGCTAAGGACAGAGACCCAGTACTTC
TRBD1	few	TRBV25-1	TRBJ1-2	CASSPPLETGNGYTF	TGTGCCAGCAGCCCACCCCTTGAGACAGGGAATGGCTACACCTTC
-	once	TRBV5-4	TRBJ2-2	CASSLRVTNTGELFF	TGTGCCAGCAGCTTGCGAGTAACGAACACCGGGGAGCTGTTTTTT
TRBD2	-	TRBV7-2	TRBJ2-3	CASSLAGGGHTQYF	TGTGCCAGCAGCTTAGCGGGGGGGGGACATACGCAGTATTTT
TRBD1	-	TRBV28	TRBJ2-7	CASRPPGQGPEQYF	TGTGCCAGCAGGCCTCCGGGACAGGGACCCGAGCAGTACTTC
-	-	TRBV10-1	TRBJ2-5	CASSGGDQETQYF	TGCGCCAGCAGTGGGGGGGACCAAGAGACCCAGTACTTC
-	few	TRBV21-1	TRBJ1-2	CASSKGAGTGTNYGYTF	TGTGCCAGCAGCAAAGGGGCCGGGACAGGGACTAACTATGGCTACACCTTC
-	-	TRBV7-6	TRBJ1-2	CASSPQQENYGYTF	TGTGCCAGCAGCCCTCAACAGGAGAACTATGGCTACACCTTC
-	-	TRBV7-3	TRBJ1-1	CASGRGRDTEAFF	TGTGCCAGCGGAAGGGGAAGGGACACTGAAGCTTTCTTT
-	-	TRBV5-1	TRBJ2-7	CASSSDMYEQYF	TGCGCCAGCAGCTCGGACATGTACGAGCAGTACTTC
-	-	TRBV5-1	TRBJ1-1	CASSELQGGNTEAFF	TGCGCCAGCAGTGAATTGCAGGGCGGGAACACTGAAGCTTTCTTT
TRBD1	few	TRBV10-1	TRBJ2-7	CASSETGTGSYEQYF	TGCGCCAGCAGTGAGACCGGGACAGGCTCCTACGAGCAGTACTTC
-	-	TRBV9	TRBJ1-4	CASSVGIATNEKLFF	TGTGCCAGCAGCGTAGGTATTGCAACTAATGAAAAACTGTTTTTT
-	-	TRBV9	TRBJ2-2	CASSGSQAIDANTGELFF	TGTGCCAGCAGCGGCAGTCAGGCAATTGACGCGAACACCGGGGAGCTGTTTTTT
TRBD2	-	TRBV11-3	TRBJ2-2	CASRSLSGVTGELFF	TGTGCCAGCAGGAGTCTTAGCGGGGTGACCGGGGAGCTGTTTTTT
TRBD2	-	TRBV4-2	TRBJ2-3	CASSPIAGGPTDTQYF	TGTGCCAGCAGCCCCATCGCGGGGGGGCCAACAGATACGCAGTATTTT
TRBD1	-	TRBV4-1	TRBJ2-7	CASSQERSRGRGEQYF	TGCGCCAGCAGCCAAGAGAGAAGCAGGGGGCGCGGCGAGCAGTACTTC
TRBD1	-	TRBV6-5	TRBJ1-4	CASSYRRTGEEKLFF	TGTGCCAGCAGTTACCGGAGGACAGGGGAGGAAAAACTGTTTTTT
TRBD1	few	TRBV5-4	TRBJ2-5	CASSRQGAETQYF	TGTGCCAGCAGCCGTCAGGGGGCAGAGACCCAGTACTTC
TRBD1	-	TRBV7-2	TRBJ2-7	CASSLRQGASYEQYF	TGTGCCAGCAGCTTAAGACAGGGGGCCTCCTACGAGCAGTACTTC
-	few	TRBV4-2	TRBJ2-7	CASSHSGTTSYEQYF	TGTGCCAGCAGCCACTCCGGGACAACTAGCTACGAGCAGTACTTC
-	-	TRBV25-1	TRBJ2-7	CASSSVRGTYEQYF	TGTGCCAGCAGTTCGGTTCGCGGAACCTACGAGCAGTACTTC
-	few	TRBV28	TRBJ1-4	CASSIVATNEKLFF	TGTGCCAGCAGCATAGTTGCAACTAATGAAAAACTGTTTTTT
-	-	TRBV4-2	TRBJ2-7	CASSQDPKGDRVPYEQYF	TGTGCCAGCAGCCAAGACCCCAAGGGGGATCGGGTCCCCTACGAGCAGTACTTC
TRBD1	-	TRBV7-3	TRBJ1-1	CASSSRTGEAFF	TGTGCCAGCAGCTCTCGGACAGGAGAAGCTTTCTTT
-	-	TRBV28	TRBJ2-7	CASRGQVTYEQYF	TGTGCCAGCCGAGGGCAGGTCACCTACGAGCAGTACTTC
TRBD1	-	TRBV7-9	TRBJ1-1	CASSQDRGGGTEAFF	TGTGCCAGCAGCCAGGACAGGGGAGGGGGAACTGAAGCTTTCTTT
TRBD2	once	TRBV7-9	TRBJ2-5	CASSFGGGGETQYF	TGTGCCAGCAGCTTCGGCGGGGGAGGGGAGACCCAGTACTTC
-	-	TRBV28	TRBJ1-1	CASSLTREGTEAFF	TGTGCCAGCAGTTTAACCCGCGAGGGAACTGAAGCTTTCTTT
-	-	TRBV7-8	TRBJ1-5	CASGTPNEPQHF	TGTGCCAGCGGGACACCTAACGAGCCCCAGCATTTT
-	-	TRBV11-3	TRBJ1-4	CASGVTNEKLFF	TGTGCTTCGGGGGTAACTAATGAAAAACTGTTTTTT
-	-	TRBV10-3	TRBJ2-5	CAISESAAEETQYF	TGTGCCATCAGTGAGTCGGCGGCAGAAGAGACCCAGTACTTC
-	few	TRBV12-5	TRBJ2-5	CASGLTLTKETQYF	TGTGCTAGTGGCCTGACTCTTACCAAAGAGACCCAGTACTTC
TRBD1	-	TRBV11-3	TRBJ1-1	CASSLSSTGGTEAFF	TGTGCCAGCAGCCTCAGCTCCACAGGGGGCACTGAAGCTTTCTTT
-	-	TRBV9	TRBJ2-3	CASSPNRATDTQYF	TGTGCCAGCAGCCCAAATCGAGCCACAGATACGCAGTATTTT
TRBD2	few	TRBV2	TRBJ2-1	CASSGLAGALIRFF	TGTGCCAGCTCGGGACTAGCGGGGGCCCTGATCCGGTTCTTC
-	-	TRBV11-3	TRBJ1-1	CASSLDPFESDRRFLAEAFF	TGTGCCAGCAGCTTAGATCCGTTTGAGTCGGACAGACGGTTCTTGGCTGAAGCTTTCTTT
-	-	TRBV6-6	TRBJ2-7	CASRDYMESYEQYF	TGTGCCAGCAGGGACTACATGGAATCCTACGAGCAGTACTTC
TRBD2	-	TRBV6-6	TRBJ2-3	CASSTGTSMLDTQYF	TGTGCCAGCAGTACAGGGACTAGCATGTTAGATACGCAGTATTTT